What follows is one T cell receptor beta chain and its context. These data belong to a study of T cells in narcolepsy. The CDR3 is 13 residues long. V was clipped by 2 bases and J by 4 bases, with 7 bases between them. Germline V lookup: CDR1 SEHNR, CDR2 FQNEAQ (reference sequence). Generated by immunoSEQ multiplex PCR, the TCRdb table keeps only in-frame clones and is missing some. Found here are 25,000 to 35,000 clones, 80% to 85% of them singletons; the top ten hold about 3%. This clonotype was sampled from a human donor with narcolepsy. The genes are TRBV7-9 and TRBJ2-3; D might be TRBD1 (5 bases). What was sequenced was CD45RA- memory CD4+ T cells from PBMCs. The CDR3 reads CASSLPQADTQYF. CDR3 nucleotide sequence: TGTGCCAGCAGCTTACCACAGGCAGATACGCAGTATTTT.